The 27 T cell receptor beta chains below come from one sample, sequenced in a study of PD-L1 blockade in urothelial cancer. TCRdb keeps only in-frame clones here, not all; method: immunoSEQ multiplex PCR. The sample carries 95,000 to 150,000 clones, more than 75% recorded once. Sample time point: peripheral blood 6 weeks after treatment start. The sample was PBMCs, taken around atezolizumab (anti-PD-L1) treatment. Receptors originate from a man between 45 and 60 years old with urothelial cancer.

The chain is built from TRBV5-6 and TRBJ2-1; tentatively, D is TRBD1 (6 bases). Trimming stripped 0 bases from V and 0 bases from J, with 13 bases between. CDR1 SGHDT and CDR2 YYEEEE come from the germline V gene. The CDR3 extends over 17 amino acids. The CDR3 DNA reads TGTGCCAGCAGCTTGGATTTGGGGGCGGGCTCCTACAATGAGCAGTTCTTC. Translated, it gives CASSLDLGAGSYNEQFF.

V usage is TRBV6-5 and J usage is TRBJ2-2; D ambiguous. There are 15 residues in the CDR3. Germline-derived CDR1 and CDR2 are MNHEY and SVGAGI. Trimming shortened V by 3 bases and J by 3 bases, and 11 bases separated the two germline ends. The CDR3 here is CASSYGPHHTGELFF. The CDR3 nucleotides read TGTGCCAGCAGTTATGGCCCACACCACACCGGGGAGCTGTTTTTT.

DNA for the CDR3: TGTGCCTACCACCGGGGTAGCTATGGCTACACCTTC. Its translation is CAYHRGSYGYTF. The chain combines TRBV30 with TRBJ1-2; D is unclear. The CDR3 consists of 12 residues. Germline loops: CDR1 GTSNPN, CDR2 SVGIG (reference sequence). With 7 bases removed from V and 4 bases from J, the gap between germline ends came to 13 bases.

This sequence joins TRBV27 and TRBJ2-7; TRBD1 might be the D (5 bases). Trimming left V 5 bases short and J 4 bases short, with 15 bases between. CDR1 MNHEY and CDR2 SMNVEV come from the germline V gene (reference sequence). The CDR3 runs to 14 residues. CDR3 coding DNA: TGTGCCAGCAGTAGGCAGGGCAGGGCGTACGAGCAGTACTTC. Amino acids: CASSRQGRAYEQYF.

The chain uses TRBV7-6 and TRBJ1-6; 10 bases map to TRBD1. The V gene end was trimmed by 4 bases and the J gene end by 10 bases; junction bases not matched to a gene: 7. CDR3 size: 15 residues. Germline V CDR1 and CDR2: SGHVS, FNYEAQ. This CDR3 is CASSSGQGGVSPLHF. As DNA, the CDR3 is TGTGCCAGCAGCTCCGGACAGGGGGGGGTCTCACCCCTCCACTTT.

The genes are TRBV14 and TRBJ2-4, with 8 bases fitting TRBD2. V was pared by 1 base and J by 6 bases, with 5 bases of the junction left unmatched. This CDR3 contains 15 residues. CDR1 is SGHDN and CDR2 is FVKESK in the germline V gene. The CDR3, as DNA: TGTGCCAGCAGCCAAGTTACGGGAGGGGGAAACATTCAGTACTTC. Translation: CASSQVTGGGNIQYF. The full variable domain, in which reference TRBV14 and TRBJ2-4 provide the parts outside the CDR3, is EAGVTQFPSHSVIEKGQTVTLRCDPISGHDNLYWYRRVMGKEIKFLLHFVKESKQDESGMPNNRFLAERTGGTYSTLKVQPAELEDSGVYFCASSQVTGGGNIQYFGAGTRLSVL.

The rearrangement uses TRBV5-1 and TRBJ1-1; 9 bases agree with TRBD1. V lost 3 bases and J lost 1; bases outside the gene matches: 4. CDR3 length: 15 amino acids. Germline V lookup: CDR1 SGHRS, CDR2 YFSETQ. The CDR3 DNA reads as TGCGCCAGCAGCTCCGGGACAGGGCCGAACACTGAAGCTTTCTTT. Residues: CASSSGTGPNTEAFF.

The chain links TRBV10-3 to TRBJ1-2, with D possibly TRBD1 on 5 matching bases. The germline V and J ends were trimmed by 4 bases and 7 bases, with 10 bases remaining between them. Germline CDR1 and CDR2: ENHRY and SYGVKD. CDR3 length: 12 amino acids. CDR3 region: CAISVGGSGYTF. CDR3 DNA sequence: TGTGCCATCAGTGTGGGGGGAAGTGGCTACACCTTC.

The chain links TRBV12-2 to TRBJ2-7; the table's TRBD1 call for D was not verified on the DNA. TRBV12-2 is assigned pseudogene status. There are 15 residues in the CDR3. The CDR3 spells CASRKAGRDSYEQYF. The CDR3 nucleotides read TGTGCAAGTCGCAAAGCGGGCCGGGACAGCTACGAGCAGTACTTC.

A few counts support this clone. The CDR3 DNA is TGTGCCAGCAGCTTAGCGAAGGGGTCAGGGGATCCCGAAGCTTTCTTT. Translated, it gives CASSLAKGSGDPEAFF. This chain joins TRBV7-9 and TRBJ1-1; D is possibly TRBD1 (6 bases). V was shortened by 0 bases and J by 8 bases, with 19 bases between the two germline ends. The germline CDR1 and CDR2 sequences are SEHNR and FQNEAQ (reference sequence). The CDR3 covers 16 residues.

CDR3 in amino acids: CASSRDRLQGELFF. CDR3 DNA sequence: TGTGCCAGCAGCCGGGACAGATTACAAGGGGAGCTGTTTTTT. The chain recombines TRBV5-8 with TRBJ2-2, with TRBD1 identical over 7 bases. Germline CDR1 and CDR2: SGHTS and YDEGEE. V gave up 4 bases and J gave up 8 bases; unmatched junction bases: 8. The CDR3 has 14 amino acids. Variable domain in full (rest from reference TRBV5-8 and TRBJ2-2): EAGVTQSPTHLIKTRGQQATLRCSPISGHTSVYWYQQALGLGLQFLLWYDEGEERNRGNFPPRFSGRQFPNYSSELNVNALELEDSALYLCASSRDRLQGELFFGEGSRLTVL.

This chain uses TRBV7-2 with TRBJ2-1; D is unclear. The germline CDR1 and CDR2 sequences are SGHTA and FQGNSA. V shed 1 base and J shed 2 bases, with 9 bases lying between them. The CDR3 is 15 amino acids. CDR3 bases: TGTGCCAGCAGCTTAGAGGCGGCTACCTACAATGAGCAGTTCTTC. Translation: CASSLEAATYNEQFF.

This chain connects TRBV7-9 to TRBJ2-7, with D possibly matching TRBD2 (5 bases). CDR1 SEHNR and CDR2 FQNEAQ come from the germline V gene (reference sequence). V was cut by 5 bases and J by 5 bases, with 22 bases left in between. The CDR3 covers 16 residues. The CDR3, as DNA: TGTGCCAGCAGCCAAAGAAGGACTCCCGATTGGGACGAGCAGTACTTC. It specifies CASSQRRTPDWDEQYF.

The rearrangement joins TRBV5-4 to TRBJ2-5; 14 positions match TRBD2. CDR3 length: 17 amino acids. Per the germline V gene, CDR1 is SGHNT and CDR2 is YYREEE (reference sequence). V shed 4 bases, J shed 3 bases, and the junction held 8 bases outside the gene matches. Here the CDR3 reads CASSLGLAGALEETQYF. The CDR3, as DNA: TGTGCCAGCAGCCTGGGACTAGCGGGAGCCTTGGAAGAGACCCAGTACTTC.

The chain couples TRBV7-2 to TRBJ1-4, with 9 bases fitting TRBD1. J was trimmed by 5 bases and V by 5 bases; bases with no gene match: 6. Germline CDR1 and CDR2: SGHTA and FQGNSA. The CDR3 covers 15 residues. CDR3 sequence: CASSARTGVNEKLFF. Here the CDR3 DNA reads TGTGCCAGCAGCGCCCGGACAGGGGTGAATGAAAAACTGTTTTTT. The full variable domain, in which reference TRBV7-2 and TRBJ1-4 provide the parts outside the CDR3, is GAGVSQSPSNKVTEKGKDVELRCDPISGHTALYWYRQSLGQGLEFLIYFQGNSAPDKSGLPSDRFSAERTGGSVSTLTIQRTQQEDSAVYLCASSARTGVNEKLFFGSGTQLSVL.

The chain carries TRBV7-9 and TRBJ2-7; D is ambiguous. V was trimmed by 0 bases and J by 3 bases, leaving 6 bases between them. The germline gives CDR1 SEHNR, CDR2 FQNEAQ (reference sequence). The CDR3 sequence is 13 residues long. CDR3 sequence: CASSLANSYEQYF. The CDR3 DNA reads TGTGCCAGCAGCTTAGCGAACAGCTACGAGCAGTACTTC. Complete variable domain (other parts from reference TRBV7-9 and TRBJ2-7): DTGVSQNPRHKITKRGQNVTFRCDPISEHNRLYWYRQTLGQGPEFLTYFQNEAQLEKSRLLSDRFSAERPKGSFSTLEIQRTEQGDSAMYLCASSLANSYEQYFGPGTRLTVT.

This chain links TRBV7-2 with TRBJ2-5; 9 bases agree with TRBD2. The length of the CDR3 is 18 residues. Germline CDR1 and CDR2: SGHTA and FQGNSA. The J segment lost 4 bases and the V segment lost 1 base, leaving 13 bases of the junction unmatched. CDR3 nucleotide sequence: TGTGCCAGCAGCTTAGGGGTGGTAGCGGGAGCTGGGAGAGAGACCCAGTACTTC. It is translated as CASSLGVVAGAGRETQYF.

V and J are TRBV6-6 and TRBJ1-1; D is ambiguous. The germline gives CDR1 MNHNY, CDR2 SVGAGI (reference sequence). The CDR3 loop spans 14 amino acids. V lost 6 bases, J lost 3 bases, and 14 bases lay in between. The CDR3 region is CASRSTATHTEAFF. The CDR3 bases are TGTGCCAGCAGATCGACTGCTACTCACACTGAAGCTTTCTTT.

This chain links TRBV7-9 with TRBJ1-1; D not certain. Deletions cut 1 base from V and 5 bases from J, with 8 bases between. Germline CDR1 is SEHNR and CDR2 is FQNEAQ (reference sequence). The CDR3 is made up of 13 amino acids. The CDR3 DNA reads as TGTGCCAGCAGCTTAGTGGGGAGGACTGAAGCTTTCTTT. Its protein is CASSLVGRTEAFF. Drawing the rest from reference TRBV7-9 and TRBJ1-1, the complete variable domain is DTGVSQNPRHKITKRGQNVTFRCDPISEHNRLYWYRQTLGQGPEFLTYFQNEAQLEKSRLLSDRFSAERPKGSFSTLEIQRTEQGDSAMYLCASSLVGRTEAFFGQGTRLTVV.

CDR3 sequence (DNA): TGTGCCAGCAGCCTAACAGGGGTCCCTCCCTACGAGCAGTACTTC. Translating gives CASSLTGVPPYEQYF. The chain is built from TRBV14 and TRBJ2-7; TRBD1 agrees at 7 bases. This CDR3 comprises 15 residues. J was trimmed by 2 bases and V by 4 bases; bases with no gene match: 8. Germline loops: CDR1 SGHDN, CDR2 FVKESK.

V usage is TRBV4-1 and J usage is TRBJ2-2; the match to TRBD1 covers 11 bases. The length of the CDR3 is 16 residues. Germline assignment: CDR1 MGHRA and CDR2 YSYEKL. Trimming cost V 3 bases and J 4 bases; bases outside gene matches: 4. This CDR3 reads CASSHPGTGGTGELFF. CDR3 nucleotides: TGCGCCAGCAGCCATCCCGGGACAGGGGGCACCGGGGAGCTGTTTTTT.

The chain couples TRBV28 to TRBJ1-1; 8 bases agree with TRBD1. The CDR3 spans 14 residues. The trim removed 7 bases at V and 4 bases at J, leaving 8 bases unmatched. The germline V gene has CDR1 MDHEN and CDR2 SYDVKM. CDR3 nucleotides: TGTGCCAGCACAGGGGGCGTAGGGAGCACTGAAGCTTTCTTT. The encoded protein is CASTGGVGSTEAFF.

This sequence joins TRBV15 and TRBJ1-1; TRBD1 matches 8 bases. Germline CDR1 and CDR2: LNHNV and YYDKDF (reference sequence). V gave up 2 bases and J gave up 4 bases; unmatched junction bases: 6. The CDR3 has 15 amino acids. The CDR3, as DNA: TGTGCCACCAGCAGATGGGGACAGGCGGGCACTGAAGCTTTCTTT. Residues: CATSRWGQAGTEAFF.

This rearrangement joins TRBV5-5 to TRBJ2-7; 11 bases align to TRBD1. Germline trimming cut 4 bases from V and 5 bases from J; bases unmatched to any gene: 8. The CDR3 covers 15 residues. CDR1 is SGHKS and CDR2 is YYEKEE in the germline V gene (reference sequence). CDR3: CASSLGQGAFDEQYF. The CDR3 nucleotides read TGTGCCAGCAGCCTTGGACAGGGGGCATTCGACGAGCAGTACTTC.

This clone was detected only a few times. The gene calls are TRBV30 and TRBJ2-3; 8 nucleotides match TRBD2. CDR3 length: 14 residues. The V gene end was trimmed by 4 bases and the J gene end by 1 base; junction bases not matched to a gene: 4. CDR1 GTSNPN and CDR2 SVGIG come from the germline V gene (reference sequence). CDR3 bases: TGTGCCTGGACCCGAGCGGGAGGCACAGATACGCAGTATTTT. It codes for CAWTRAGGTDTQYF.

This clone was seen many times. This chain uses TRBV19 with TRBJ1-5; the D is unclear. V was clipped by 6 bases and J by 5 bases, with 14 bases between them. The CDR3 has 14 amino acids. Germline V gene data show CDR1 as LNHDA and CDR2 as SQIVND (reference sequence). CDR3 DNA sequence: TGTGCCAGTAGCCCCGGGAGAATAGATCAGCCCCAGCATTTT. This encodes CASSPGRIDQPQHF.

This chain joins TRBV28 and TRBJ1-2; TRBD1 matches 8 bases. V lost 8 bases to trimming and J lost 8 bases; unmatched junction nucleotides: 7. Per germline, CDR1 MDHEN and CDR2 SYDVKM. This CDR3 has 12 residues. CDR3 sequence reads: CASEDRVGGYTF. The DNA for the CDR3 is TGTGCCAGCGAGGACAGGGTGGGCGGCTACACCTTC.